The clone carrying this TCR beta chain has only one observation. Its antigen remains unidentified. This entry comes from a study of T cell responses to AZD1222 COVID-19 vaccine. Whole-study results and caveats: Females outnumbered males among donors, who were mostly white British; clonal diversity was possibly underestimated. Recipients of two AZD1222 doses showed rising Spike-specific TCR breadth and depth. Nearly half of spike-specific TCRs reportedly go after variant regions that carry no mutations. The span of vaccine-associated CD4 TCRs extended across spike, with dominance at 160-218 and 743-854.

Clones were sequenced by immunoSEQ multiplex PCR, and TCRdb holds only the in-frame ones, with some missing. Counted here are tens of thousands of clones, approximately 83% occurring once; the ten biggest clones make up roughly 20%. The clonotype comes from an adult in good health. Sequences were derived from peripheral blood, sampled on day 0 of AZD1222 vaccination.

CDR3: CASSQDRTGLNTEAFF. The CDR3 DNA sequence: TGCGCCAGCAGCCAAGACCGGACAGGCCTTAACACTGAAGCTTTCTTT. The V call is TRBV4-1, the J call TRBJ1-1, with 7 positions matching TRBD1. Germline V gives CDR1 MGHRA, CDR2 YSYEKL. The CDR3 is 16 residues long. V lost 0 bases and J lost 2; bases outside the gene matches: 6.